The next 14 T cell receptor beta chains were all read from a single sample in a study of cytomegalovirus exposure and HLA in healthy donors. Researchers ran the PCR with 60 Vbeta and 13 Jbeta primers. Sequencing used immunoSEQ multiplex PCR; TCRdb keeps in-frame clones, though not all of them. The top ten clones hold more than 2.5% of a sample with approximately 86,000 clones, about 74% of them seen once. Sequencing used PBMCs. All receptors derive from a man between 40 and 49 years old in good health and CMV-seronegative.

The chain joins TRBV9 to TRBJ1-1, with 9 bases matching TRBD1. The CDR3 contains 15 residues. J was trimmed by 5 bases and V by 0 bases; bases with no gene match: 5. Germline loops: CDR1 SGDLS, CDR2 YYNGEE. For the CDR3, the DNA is TGTGCCAGCAGCGTAGGGGGGACAGGGAGGACTGAAGCTTTCTTT. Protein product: CASSVGGTGRTEAFF.

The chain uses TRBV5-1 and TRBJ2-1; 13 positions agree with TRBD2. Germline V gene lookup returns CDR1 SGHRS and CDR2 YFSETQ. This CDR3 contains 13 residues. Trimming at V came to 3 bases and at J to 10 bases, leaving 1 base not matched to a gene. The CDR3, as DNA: TGCGCCAGCAGCTCGGGACTAGCGGGGGAGCAGTTCTTC. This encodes CASSSGLAGEQFF. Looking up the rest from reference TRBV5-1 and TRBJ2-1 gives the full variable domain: KAGVTQTPRYLIKTRGQQVTLSCSPISGHRSVSWYQQTPGQGLQFLFEYFSETQRNKGNFPGRFSGRQFSNSRSEMNVSTLELGDSALYLCASSSGLAGEQFFGPGTRLTVL.

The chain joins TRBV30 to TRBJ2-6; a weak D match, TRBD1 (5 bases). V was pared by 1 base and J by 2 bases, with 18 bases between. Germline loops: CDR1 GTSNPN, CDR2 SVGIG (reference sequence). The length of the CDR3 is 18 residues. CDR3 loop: CAWSGLSQGWTGANVLTF. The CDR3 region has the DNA TGTGCCTGGAGTGGATTGTCTCAGGGCTGGACTGGGGCCAACGTCCTGACTTTC.

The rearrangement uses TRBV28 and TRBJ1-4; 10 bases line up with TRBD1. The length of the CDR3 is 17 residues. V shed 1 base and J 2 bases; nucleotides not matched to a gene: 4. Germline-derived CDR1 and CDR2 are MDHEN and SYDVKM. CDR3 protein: CASSLSDRGRTNEKLFF. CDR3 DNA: TGTGCCAGCAGTTTATCAGACAGGGGGCGGACTAATGAAAAACTGTTTTTT.

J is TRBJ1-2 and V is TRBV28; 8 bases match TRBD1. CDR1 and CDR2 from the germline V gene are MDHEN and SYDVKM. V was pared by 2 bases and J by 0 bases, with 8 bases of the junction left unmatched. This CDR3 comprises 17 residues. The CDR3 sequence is CASSLGTGGSANYGYTF. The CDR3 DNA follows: TGTGCCAGCAGTTTAGGTACAGGGGGTTCGGCTAACTATGGCTACACCTTC.

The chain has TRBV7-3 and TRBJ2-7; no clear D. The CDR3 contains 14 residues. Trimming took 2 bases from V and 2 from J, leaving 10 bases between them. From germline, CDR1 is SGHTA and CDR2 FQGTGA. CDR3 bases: TGTGCCAGCAGCTTATCCCACAGCACCTACGAGCAGTACTTC. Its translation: CASSLSHSTYEQYF.

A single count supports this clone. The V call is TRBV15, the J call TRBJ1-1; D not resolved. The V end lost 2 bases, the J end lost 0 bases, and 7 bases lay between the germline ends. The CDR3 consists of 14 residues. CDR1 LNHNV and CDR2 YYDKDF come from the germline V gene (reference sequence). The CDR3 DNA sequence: TGTGCCACCAGCAGAAGTCGGGTGAACACTGAAGCTTTCTTT. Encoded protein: CATSRSRVNTEAFF. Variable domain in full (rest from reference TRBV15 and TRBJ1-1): DAMVIQNPRYQVTQFGKPVTLSCSQTLNHNVMYWYQQKSSQAPKLLFHYYDKDFNNEADTPDNFQSRRPNTSFCFLDIRSPGLGDTAMYLCATSRSRVNTEAFFGQGTRLTVV.

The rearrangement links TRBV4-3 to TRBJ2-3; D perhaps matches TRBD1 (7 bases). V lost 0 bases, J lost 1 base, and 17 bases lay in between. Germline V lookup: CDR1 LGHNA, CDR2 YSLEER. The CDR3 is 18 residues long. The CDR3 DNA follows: TGCGCCAGCAGCCAAGATGGCGGGACAGAAGGGGGCACAGATACGCAGTATTTT. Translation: CASSQDGGTEGGTDTQYF.

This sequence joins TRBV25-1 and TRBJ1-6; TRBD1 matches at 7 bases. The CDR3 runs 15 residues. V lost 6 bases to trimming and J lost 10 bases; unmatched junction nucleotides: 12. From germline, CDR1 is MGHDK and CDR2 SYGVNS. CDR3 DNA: TGTGCCAGCAGCGGCGGCACACAGGGGCCATCACCCCTCCACTTT. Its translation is CASSGGTQGPSPLHF.

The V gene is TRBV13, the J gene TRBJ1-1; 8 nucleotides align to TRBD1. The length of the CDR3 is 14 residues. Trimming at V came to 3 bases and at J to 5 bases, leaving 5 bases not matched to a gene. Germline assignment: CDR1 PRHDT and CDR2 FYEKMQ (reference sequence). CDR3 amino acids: CASSFRTGRTEAFF. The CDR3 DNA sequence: TGTGCCAGCAGCTTCCGGACAGGGCGTACTGAAGCTTTCTTT.

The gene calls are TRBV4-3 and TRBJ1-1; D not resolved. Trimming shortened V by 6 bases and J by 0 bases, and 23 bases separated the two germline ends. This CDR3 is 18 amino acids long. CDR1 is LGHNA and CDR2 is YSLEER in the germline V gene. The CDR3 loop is CASRLALRWGVMNTEAFF. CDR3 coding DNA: TGCGCCAGCAGATTAGCACTCCGCTGGGGAGTCATGAACACTGAAGCTTTCTTT.

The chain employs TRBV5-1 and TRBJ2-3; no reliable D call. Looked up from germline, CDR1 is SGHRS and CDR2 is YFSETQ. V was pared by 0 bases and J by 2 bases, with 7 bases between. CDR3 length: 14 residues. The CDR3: CASSLGPNTDTQYF. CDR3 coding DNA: TGCGCCAGCAGCTTGGGGCCCAACACAGATACGCAGTATTTT. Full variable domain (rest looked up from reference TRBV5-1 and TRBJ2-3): KAGVTQTPRYLIKTRGQQVTLSCSPISGHRSVSWYQQTPGQGLQFLFEYFSETQRNKGNFPGRFSGRQFSNSRSEMNVSTLELGDSALYLCASSLGPNTDTQYFGPGTRLTVL.

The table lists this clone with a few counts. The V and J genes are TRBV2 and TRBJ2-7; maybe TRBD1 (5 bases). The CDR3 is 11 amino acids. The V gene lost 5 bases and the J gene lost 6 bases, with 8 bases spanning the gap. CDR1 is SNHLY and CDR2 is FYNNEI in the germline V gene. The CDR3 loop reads CASSLTGEQYF. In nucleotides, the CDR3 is TGTGCCAGCAGTTTAACAGGCGAGCAGTACTTC.

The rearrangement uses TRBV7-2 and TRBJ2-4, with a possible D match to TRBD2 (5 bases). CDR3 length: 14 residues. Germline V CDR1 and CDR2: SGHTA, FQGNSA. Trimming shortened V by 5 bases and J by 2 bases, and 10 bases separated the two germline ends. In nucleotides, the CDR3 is TGTGCCAGCAGCCAAGGAGGAACCAAAAACATTCAGTACTTC. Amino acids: CASSQGGTKNIQYF. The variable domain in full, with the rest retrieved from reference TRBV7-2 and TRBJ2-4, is GAGVSQSPSNKVTEKGKDVELRCDPISGHTALYWYRQSLGQGLEFLIYFQGNSAPDKSGLPSDRFSAERTGGSVSTLTIQRTQQEDSAVYLCASSQGGTKNIQYFGAGTRLSVL.